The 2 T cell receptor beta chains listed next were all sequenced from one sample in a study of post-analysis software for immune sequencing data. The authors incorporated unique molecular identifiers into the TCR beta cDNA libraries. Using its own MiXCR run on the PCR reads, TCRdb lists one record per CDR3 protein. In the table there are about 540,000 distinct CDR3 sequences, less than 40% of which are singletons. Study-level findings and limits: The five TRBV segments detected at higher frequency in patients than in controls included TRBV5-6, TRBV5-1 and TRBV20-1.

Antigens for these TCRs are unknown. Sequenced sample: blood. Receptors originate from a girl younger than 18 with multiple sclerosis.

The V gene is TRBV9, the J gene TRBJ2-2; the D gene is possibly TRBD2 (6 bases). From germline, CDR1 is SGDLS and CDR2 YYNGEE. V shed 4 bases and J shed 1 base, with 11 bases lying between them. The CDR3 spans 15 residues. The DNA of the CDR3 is TGTGCCAGCAGCAGGGGACTTGAGAACACCGGGGAGCTGTTTTTT. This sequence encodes CASSRGLENTGELFF.

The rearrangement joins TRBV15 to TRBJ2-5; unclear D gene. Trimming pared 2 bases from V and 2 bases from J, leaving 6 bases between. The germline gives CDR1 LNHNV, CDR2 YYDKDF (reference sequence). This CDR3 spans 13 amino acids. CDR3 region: CATSRPPQETQYF. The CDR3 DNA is TGTGCCACCAGCAGACCGCCTCAAGAGACCCAGTACTTC.